This T cell receptor beta chain appears in the sequencing data of a study of blood T cell repertoires in COVID-19. Across the study: Acute and convalescent COVID-19 specimens originated in the United States, Italy and Spain. Sources were T cells, B-cell-depleted T cells, or PBMCs; the material itself was cDNA or gDNA.

Everyone who took part was roughly 18 to 89 years old, and they came from some 23 US areas. The germline V gene has CDR1 SGHRS and CDR2 YFSETQ. J lost 6 bases, V lost 5 bases, and 10 bases had no gene match. The CDR3 totals 14 residues. Here immunoSEQ multiplex PCR was the method, and the copy in TCRdb shows in-frame clones only, minus some. The sample includes around 300,000 clones, roughly nine tenths of them seen just once. The material sequenced was PBMCs or T cells enriched from blood (not recorded which). The rearrangement joins TRBV5-1 to TRBJ2-7; 8 bases match TRBD2. The receptor was derived from a woman aged 18-30 years who had recovered from COVID-19. The CDR3 sequence: CASSLAGYSGEQYF. CDR3 bases: TGCGCCAGCAGTTTAGCGGGGTATAGTGGCGAGCAGTACTTC.